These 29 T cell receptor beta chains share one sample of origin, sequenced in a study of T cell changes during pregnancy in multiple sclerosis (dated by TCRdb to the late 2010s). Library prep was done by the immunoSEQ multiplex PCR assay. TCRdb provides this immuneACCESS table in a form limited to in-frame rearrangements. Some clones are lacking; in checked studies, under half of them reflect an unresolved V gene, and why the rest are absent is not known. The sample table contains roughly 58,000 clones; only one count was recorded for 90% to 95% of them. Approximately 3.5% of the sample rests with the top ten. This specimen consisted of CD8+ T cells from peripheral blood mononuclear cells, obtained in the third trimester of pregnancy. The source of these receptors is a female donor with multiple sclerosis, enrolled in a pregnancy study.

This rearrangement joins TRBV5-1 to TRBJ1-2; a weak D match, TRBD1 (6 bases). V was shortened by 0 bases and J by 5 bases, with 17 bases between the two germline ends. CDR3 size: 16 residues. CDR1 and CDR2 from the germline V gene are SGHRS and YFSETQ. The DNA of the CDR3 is TGCGCCAGCAGCTTGGAGACCCGACAGGATTTTTATGGCTACACCTTC. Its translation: CASSLETRQDFYGYTF.

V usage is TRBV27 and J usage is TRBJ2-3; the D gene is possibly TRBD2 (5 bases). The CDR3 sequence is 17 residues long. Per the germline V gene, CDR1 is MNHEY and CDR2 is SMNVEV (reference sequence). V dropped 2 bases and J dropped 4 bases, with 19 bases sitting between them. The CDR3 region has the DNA TGTGCCAGCAGTTTAACCCCAAGAGGGAGTAGGGCAGATACGCAGTATTTT. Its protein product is CASSLTPRGSRADTQYF.

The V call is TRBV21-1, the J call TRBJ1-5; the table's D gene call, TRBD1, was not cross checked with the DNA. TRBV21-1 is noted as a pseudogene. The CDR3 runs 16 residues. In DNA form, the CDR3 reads TGTGCCAGCAGCAGACGACAGGTATCAACCGGACAGCCCCAGCATTTT. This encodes CASSRRQVSTGQPQHF.

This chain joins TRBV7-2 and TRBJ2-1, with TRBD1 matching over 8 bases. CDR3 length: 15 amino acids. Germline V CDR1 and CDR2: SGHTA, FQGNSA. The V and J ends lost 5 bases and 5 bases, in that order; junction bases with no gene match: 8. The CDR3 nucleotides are TGTGCCAGCAGCGTGACAGGGGACGGTGACAATGAGCAGTTCTTC. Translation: CASSVTGDGDNEQFF.

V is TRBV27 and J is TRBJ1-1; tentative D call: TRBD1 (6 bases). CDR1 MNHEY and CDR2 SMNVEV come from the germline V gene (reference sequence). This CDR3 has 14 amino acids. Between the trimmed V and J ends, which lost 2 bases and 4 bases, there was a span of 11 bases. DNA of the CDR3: TGTGCCAGCAGTTTAATGGGGGCAGGCACTGAAGCTTTCTTT. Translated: CASSLMGAGTEAFF.

The CDR3 loop is CSVAVGSSYEQYF. DNA of the CDR3: TGCAGCGTTGCCGTAGGGAGCTCCTACGAGCAGTACTTC. This chain links TRBV29-1 with TRBJ2-7; perhaps TRBD2 as D (5 bases). Germline-derived CDR1 and CDR2 are SQVTM and ANQGSEA. V lost 4 bases, J lost 0 bases, and 10 bases lay in between. The CDR3 length is 13 residues.

DNA of the CDR3: TGTGCCAGCAGCCCCGCTACTAGCGGGGTCACAGATACGCAGTATTTT. This translates into CASSPATSGVTDTQYF. The chain combines TRBV7-9 with TRBJ2-3; 10 bases map to TRBD2. There are 16 residues in the CDR3. J gave up 2 bases and V 5 bases, and 7 bases lay outside the gene matches. Germline CDR1 reads SEHNR; CDR2 reads FQNEAQ (reference sequence).

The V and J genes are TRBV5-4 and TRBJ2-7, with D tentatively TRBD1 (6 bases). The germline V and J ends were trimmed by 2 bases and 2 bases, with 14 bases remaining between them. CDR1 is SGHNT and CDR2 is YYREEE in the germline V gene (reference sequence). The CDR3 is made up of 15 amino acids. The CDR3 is CASSFQGSPTYEQYF. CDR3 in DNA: TGTGCCAGCAGCTTCCAGGGGTCCCCCACCTACGAGCAGTACTTC.

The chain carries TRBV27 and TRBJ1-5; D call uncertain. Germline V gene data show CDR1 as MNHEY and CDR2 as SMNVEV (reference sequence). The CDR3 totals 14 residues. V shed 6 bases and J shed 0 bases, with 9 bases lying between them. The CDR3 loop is CASSAINSNQPQHF. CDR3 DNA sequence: TGTGCCAGCAGCGCTATCAATAGCAATCAGCCCCAGCATTTT.

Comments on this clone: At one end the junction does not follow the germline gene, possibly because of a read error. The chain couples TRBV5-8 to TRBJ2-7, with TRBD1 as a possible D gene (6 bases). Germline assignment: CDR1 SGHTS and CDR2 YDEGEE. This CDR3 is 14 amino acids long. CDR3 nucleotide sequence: TGTGCCAGCAACTTGCAGGGGACGGGTCTCGAGCAGTACTTC. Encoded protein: CASNLQGTGLEQYF. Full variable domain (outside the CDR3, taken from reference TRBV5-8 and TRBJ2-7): EAGVTQSPTHLIKTRGQQATLRCSPISGHTSVYWYQQALGLGLQFLLWYDEGEERNRGNFPPRFSGRQFPNYSSELNVNALELEDSALYLCASNLQGTGLEQYFGPGTRLTVT.

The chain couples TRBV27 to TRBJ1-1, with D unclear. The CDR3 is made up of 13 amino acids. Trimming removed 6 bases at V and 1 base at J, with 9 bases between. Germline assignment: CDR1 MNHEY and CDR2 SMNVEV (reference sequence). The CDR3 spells CASRLGQNTEAFF. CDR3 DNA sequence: TGTGCCAGCAGATTGGGCCAGAACACTGAAGCTTTCTTT.

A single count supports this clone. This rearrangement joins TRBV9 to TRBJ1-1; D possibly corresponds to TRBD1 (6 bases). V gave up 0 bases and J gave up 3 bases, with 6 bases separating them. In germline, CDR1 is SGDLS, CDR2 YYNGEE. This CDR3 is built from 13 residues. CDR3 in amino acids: CASSVGTDTEAFF. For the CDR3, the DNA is TGTGCCAGCAGCGTAGGGACAGACACTGAAGCTTTCTTT.

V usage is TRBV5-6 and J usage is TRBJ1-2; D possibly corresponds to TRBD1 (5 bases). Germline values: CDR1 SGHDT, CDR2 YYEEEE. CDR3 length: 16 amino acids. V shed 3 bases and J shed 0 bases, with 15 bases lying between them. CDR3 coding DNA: TGTGCCAGCAGCTCTTCAGGGTTAGGTTCTAACTATGGCTACACCTTC. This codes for CASSSSGLGSNYGYTF.

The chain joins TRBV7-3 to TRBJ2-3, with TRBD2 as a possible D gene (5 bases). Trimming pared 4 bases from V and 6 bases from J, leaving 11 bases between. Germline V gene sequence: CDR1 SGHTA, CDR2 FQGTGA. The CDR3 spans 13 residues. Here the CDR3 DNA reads TGTGCCAGCAGCTACGGAGGTTTGGATACGCAGTATTTT. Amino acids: CASSYGGLDTQYF.

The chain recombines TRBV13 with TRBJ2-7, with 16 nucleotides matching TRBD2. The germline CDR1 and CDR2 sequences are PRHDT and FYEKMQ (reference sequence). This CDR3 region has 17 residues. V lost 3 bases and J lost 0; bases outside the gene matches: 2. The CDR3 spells CASSLGLAGGPSYEQYF. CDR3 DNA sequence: TGTGCCAGCAGCTTGGGACTAGCGGGAGGGCCCTCCTACGAGCAGTACTTC.

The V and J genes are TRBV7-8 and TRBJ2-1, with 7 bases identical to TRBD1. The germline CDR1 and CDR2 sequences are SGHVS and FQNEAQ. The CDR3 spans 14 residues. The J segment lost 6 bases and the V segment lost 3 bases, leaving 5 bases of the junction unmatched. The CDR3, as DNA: TGTGCCAGCAGCTTTTTGTCAGGGGGCAATGAGCAGTTCTTC. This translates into CASSFLSGGNEQFF.

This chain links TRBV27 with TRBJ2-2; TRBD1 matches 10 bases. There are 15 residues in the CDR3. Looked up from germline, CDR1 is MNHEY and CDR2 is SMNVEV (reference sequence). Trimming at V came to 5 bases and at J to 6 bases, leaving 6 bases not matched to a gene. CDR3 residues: CASSPGTGAAGELFF. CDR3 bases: TGTGCCAGCAGTCCCGGGACAGGGGCGGCCGGGGAGCTGTTTTTT.

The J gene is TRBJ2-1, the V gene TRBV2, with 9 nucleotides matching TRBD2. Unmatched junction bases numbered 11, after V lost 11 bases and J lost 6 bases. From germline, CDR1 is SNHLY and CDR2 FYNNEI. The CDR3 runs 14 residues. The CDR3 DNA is TGTGCCTCTCGTATAGCGGGAGCTGGCAATGAGCAGTTCTTC. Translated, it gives CASRIAGAGNEQFF. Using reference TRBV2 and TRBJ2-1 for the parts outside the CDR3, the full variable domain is EPEVTQTPSHQVTQMGQEVILRCVPISNHLYFYWYRQILGQKVEFLVSFYNNEISEKSEIFDDQFSVERPDGSNFTLKIRSTKLEDSAMYFCASRIAGAGNEQFFGPGTRLTVL.

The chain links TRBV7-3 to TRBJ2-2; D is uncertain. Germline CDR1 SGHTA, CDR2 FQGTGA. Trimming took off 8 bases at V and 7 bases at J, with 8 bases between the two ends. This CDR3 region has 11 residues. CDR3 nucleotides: TGTGCCAGCGTTCTTAACGGGGAGCTGTTTTTT. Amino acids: CASVLNGELFF.

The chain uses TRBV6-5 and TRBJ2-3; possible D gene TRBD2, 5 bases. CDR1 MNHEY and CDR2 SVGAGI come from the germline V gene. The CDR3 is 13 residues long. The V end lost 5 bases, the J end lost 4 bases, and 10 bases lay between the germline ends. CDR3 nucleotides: TGTGCCAGCAGTACACTCGGGGCAGATACGCAGTATTTT. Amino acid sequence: CASSTLGADTQYF.

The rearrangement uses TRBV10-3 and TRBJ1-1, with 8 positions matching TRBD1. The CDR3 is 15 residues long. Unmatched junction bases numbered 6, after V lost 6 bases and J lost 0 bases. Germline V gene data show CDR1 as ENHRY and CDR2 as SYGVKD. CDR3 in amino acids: CAIRTGQGMNTEAFF. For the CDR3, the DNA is TGTGCCATCAGGACTGGACAGGGCATGAACACTGAAGCTTTCTTT.

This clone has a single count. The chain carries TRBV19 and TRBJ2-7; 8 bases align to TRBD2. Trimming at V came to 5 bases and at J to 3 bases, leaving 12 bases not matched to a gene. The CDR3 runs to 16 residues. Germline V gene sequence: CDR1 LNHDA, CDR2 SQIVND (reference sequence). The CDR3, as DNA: TGTGCCAGTAGTTTTAAGCGGGGGACTACTTACTACGAGCAGTACTTC. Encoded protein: CASSFKRGTTYYEQYF.

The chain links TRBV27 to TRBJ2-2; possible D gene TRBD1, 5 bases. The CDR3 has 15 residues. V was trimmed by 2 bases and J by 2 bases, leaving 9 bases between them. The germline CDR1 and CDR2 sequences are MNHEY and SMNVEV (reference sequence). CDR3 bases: TGTGCCAGCAGTTTACTGGGGCCAAACACCGGGGAGCTGTTTTTT. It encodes CASSLLGPNTGELFF.

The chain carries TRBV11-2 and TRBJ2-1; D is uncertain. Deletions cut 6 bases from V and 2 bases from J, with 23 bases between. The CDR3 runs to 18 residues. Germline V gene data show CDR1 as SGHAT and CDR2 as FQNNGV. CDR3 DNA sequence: TGTGCCAGCAGGCTGCTCAATATGACGGAGTTGCCCTACAATGAGCAGTTCTTC. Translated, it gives CASRLLNMTELPYNEQFF.

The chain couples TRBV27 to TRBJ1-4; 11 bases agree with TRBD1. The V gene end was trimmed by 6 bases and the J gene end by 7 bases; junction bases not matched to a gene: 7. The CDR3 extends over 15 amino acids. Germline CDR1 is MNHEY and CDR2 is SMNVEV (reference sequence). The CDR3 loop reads CASSPGTGGSEKLFF. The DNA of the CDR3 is TGTGCCAGCAGCCCTGGGACAGGGGGTTCTGAAAAACTGTTTTTT.

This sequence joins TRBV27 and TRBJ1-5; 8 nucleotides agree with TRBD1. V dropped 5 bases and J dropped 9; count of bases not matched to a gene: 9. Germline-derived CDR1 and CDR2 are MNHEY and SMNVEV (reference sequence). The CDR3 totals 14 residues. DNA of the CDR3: TGTGCCAGCAGTACAACAGGGGGTGCCCGGCCCCAGCATTTT. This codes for CASSTTGGARPQHF.

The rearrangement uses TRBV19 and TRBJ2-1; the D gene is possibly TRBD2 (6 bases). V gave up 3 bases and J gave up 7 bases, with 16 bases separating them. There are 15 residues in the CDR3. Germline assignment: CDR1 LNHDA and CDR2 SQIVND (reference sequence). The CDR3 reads CASSIASAIENEQFF. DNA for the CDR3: TGTGCCAGTAGTATTGCTAGCGCCATAGAGAATGAGCAGTTCTTC.

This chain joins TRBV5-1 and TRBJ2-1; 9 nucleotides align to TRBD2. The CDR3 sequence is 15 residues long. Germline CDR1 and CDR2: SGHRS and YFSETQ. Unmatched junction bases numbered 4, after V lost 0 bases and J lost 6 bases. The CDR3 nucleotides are TGCGCCAGCAGCTTGGCACTAGCGGGCTTCAATGAGCAGTTCTTC. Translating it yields CASSLALAGFNEQFF.

In nucleotides, the CDR3 is TGCGCCAGCAGTATTAGCGGGATAGACACCGGGGAGCTGTTTTTT. As protein: CASSISGIDTGELFF. J is TRBJ2-2 and V is TRBV10-2; 8 positions agree with TRBD2. Germline assignment: CDR1 WSHSY and CDR2 SAAADI. The CDR3 totals 15 residues. V shed 5 bases and J 3 bases; nucleotides not matched to a gene: 5.